The TCR beta chain described here comes from a study of cytomegalovirus exposure and HLA in healthy donors. Overall study findings and caveats: Cytomegalovirus-associated status was assigned to more than 150 TCR beta chains.

The PCR had 60 Vbeta and 13 Jbeta primers. The protocol was immunoSEQ multiplex PCR, while the TCRdb copy is restricted to in-frame clones and leaves out a portion. The data hold 150,000 or so clones, with over 60% observed a single time. In the case of this clone: Its antigen is still unknown.

Trimming removed 1 base from V and 12 bases from J; junction bases left unmatched: 9. Per germline, CDR1 SEHNR and CDR2 FQNEAQ (reference sequence). This CDR3 is 14 amino acids long. The sequence was obtained from a woman between 40 and 55 years old in good health and CMV-seronegative. The sample consisted of PBMCs. The rearrangement links TRBV7-9 to TRBJ1-5; 7 bases map to TRBD1. CDR3 residues: CASSLVETGEHQHF. For the CDR3, the DNA is TGTGCCAGCAGCTTAGTCGAAACAGGGGAACACCAGCATTTT.